The sequence of this T cell receptor beta chain was determined in a study of post-analysis software for immune sequencing data (dated by TCRdb to between 2015 and 2017). With regard to the full study: Recorded disease courses included relapsing-remitting, secondary progressive and progressive-relapsing multiple sclerosis, with some patients lacking subtype annotation. The patient repertoires were compared against 11 previously published healthy control repertoires obtained from donors aged about 6 to 26 years. A subset of samples was prepared in parallel using single-end sample barcoding, then pooled and co-amplified after Illumina adapter ligation. What the authors observed across the whole study: Patients showed significantly higher frequencies than controls for 4 or 5 TRBV segments, among them TRBV5-6, TRBV5-1 and TRBV20-1. Multiple sclerosis patients had significantly lower normalized Chao1 diversity than controls, a result that suggests substantial peripheral T-cell clonal expansion. The control group was slightly older than the multiple sclerosis patient group. Direct clustering with F measure revealed strong co-clustering of samples prepared in the same batch, which led to a batch-effect correction.

As to this clonotype: It lacks a known antigen. Base-call qualities are not available, and no considerably larger clone is one nucleotide away.

The CDR1 and CDR2 encoded by the germline V gene (reference sequence) are PRHDT and FYEKMQ. Deletion took 2 bases off V and 1 base off J, with a span of 5 bases between the germline ends. There are 13 amino acids in the CDR3, from cysteine to phenylalanine inclusive. Just the 39-base CDR3 DNA is kept, in frame starting at base 1. Library construction relied on PCR. TCRdb records Illumina HiSeq 2500 as the sequencer. To reduce PCR and sequencing biases, unique molecular identifiers were built into the TCR beta cDNA libraries. Roughly 0.5 million cDNA molecules were obtained per 1 to 10 million input T cells, so each molecule approximated one T cell. Patient libraries were prepared and sequenced with the same protocol used for the earlier healthy control dataset. Samples belonging to the same batch were prepared together, multiplexed and sequenced on a shared HiSeq lane. For the original study's pipeline: MIGEC was used to process the raw barcoded reads, and molecular identifier groups with only a single read were discarded before consensus assembly and CDR3 extraction. Clonotype tables were post-analysed with VDJtools, normalizing diversity by down-sampling all datasets to the smallest sample size. In repertoire overlap clustering, CDR3 amino acid sequences, but not nucleotide sequences, were matched to correct batch-related cross-sample contamination. Clones were called with MiXCR by TCRdb after fastp trimmed the public reads at Q25, and only in-frame beta chains were retained. Rows are combined by CDR3 protein, so each entry shows the most common genes and DNA. TCRdb's processing, not the authors' own work, is the source of the V and J calls. Here the sample has about 770,000 distinct CDR3 sequences; about 43% occur a single time. The ten largest make up roughly 4.4% of the sample.

To demonstrate the VDJtools post-analysis software, the study profiled TCR beta repertoires from the peripheral blood of 10 to 15 young patients with multiple sclerosis. The patients with multiple sclerosis were children and adolescents between about 6 and 15 years of age. The TCR originated in a girl aged 5-17 years with multiple sclerosis. Sequenced: blood. The sequence joins TRBV13 to TRBJ1-2, with the D gene call left open. The sequenced DNA is TGTGCCAGCAGCTTACGAAATAACTATGGCTACACCTTC. The encoded protein is CASSLRNNYGYTF.